This entry lists 17 T cell receptor beta chains sequenced from one sample in a study of cytomegalovirus exposure and HLA in healthy donors. Generated by immunoSEQ multiplex PCR, the TCRdb table keeps only in-frame clones and is missing some. The data show roughly 150,000 clones, approximately 88% seen once. Material: PBMCs. These receptors were collected from a young woman in good health and CMV-seropositive.

The V gene is TRBV5-1, the J gene TRBJ2-2, with D possibly matching TRBD1 (6 bases). The V end lost 1 base, the J end lost 7 bases, and 26 bases lay between the germline ends. The CDR3 has 19 amino acids. Germline assignment: CDR1 SGHRS and CDR2 YFSETQ. CDR3 in DNA: TGCGCCAGCAGCTTGTCGGATCTGGCTACCGGGACAAGTGGCGGGGAGCTGTTTTTT. It translates to CASSLSDLATGTSGGELFF.

This clone was counted a few times. This chain connects TRBV6-1 to TRBJ1-1; TRBD1 is a possible D gene (5 bases). The germline V gene has CDR1 MNHNS and CDR2 SASEGT. This CDR3 has 16 amino acids. Trimming shortened V by 3 bases and J by 3 bases, and 17 bases separated the two germline ends. The CDR3 sequence: CASSEGVGLRDTEAFF. CDR3 DNA: TGTGCCAGCAGTGAGGGAGTGGGACTAAGGGACACTGAAGCTTTCTTT.

The chain joins TRBV7-9 to TRBJ2-5; 8 bases agree with TRBD1. The CDR3 runs 12 residues. CDR1 SEHNR and CDR2 FQNEAQ come from the germline V gene (reference sequence). V was clipped by 3 bases and J by 8 bases; unmatched bases: 2. CDR3 sequence reads: CASSFGQGTQYF. DNA of the CDR3: TGTGCCAGCAGCTTTGGACAGGGCACCCAGTACTTC.

The chain has TRBV5-1 and TRBJ2-1; TRBD1 might be the D (5 bases). This CDR3 contains 13 residues. Germline V CDR1 and CDR2: SGHRS, YFSETQ. Trimming took 3 bases from V and 4 from J, leaving 8 bases between them. DNA for the CDR3: TGCGCCAGCAGCTCACAGGTTTACAATGAGCAGTTCTTC. Encoded protein: CASSSQVYNEQFF.

The chain couples TRBV11-3 to TRBJ2-3; TRBD2 matches 7 bases. The CDR3 covers 14 residues. Looked up from germline, CDR1 is SGHNT and CDR2 is YENEEA. The J segment lost 1 base and the V segment lost 2 bases, leaving 0 bases of the junction unmatched. CDR3 in amino acids: CASSLLAGTDTQYF. CDR3 nucleotides: TGTGCCAGCAGCTTACTAGCGGGCACAGATACGCAGTATTTT.

CDR3 in amino acids: CASSTQGLAGDGNPQGEQFF. CDR3 nucleotide sequence: TGTGCCAGTAGTACCCAAGGACTAGCGGGAGACGGCAACCCCCAGGGTGAGCAGTTCTTC. V is TRBV19 and J is TRBJ2-1; 13 positions match TRBD2. CDR1 and CDR2 (germline): LNHDA, SQIVND (reference sequence). The CDR3 loop spans 20 amino acids. Trimming at V came to 4 bases and at J to 9 bases, leaving 21 bases not matched to a gene.

The chain employs TRBV7-9 and TRBJ2-5; possible D gene TRBD2, 6 bases. The germline V gene has CDR1 SEHNR and CDR2 FQNEAQ (reference sequence). The CDR3 sequence is 14 residues long. The V and J ends lost 6 bases and 1 base respectively, with 12 bases between them. The CDR3 DNA is TGTGCCAGCAGGCCAGCGGGTGGCCAAGAGACCCAGTACTTC. This codes for CASRPAGGQETQYF.

J is TRBJ1-5 and V is TRBV19, with 8 bases that match TRBD1. The CDR3 consists of 17 residues. The V segment lost 5 bases and the J segment 7 bases; nucleotides outside the gene matches: 16. Germline V lookup: CDR1 LNHDA, CDR2 SQIVND (reference sequence). CDR3 region: CASSPTQLTGDYQPQHF. Here the CDR3 DNA reads TGTGCCAGTAGTCCGACCCAACTGACAGGGGACTACCAGCCCCAGCATTTT.

The V call is TRBV6-1, the J call TRBJ2-1; TRBD1 is a possible D gene (6 bases). The CDR3 covers 15 residues. Trimming removed 4 bases at V and 3 bases at J, with 13 bases between. CDR1 and CDR2 from the germline V gene are MNHNS and SASEGT. CDR3 bases: TGTGCCAGCAGTGCCCGACAGGACCTCTACAATGAGCAGTTCTTC. Protein product: CASSARQDLYNEQFF.

V gene TRBV7-8 combines with J gene TRBJ2-3, with TRBD1 identical over 7 bases. The CDR3 has 13 residues. Trimming at V came to 4 bases and at J to 10 bases, leaving 8 bases not matched to a gene. Germline CDR1 SGHVS, CDR2 FQNEAQ. The CDR3 bases are TGTGCCAGCAGCTCTCAGACAGGGCGGGCGCAGTATTTT. The encoded protein is CASSSQTGRAQYF.

The V and J genes are TRBV7-8 and TRBJ1-3, with 7 bases aligning to TRBD1. The CDR3 totals 14 residues. Germline V gives CDR1 SGHVS, CDR2 FQNEAQ. The junction had 7 bases not matched to a gene; V was cut back by 4 bases and J by 7 bases. The CDR3 sequence is CASSSDRVDNTIYF. CDR3 coding DNA: TGTGCCAGCAGCTCCGACAGGGTCGACAACACCATATATTTT.

This clone was picked up many times. This same CDR3 is encoded by further DNA sequences in the sample. The CDR3 sequence is CASSETGSSTDTQYF. The CDR3 coding sequence is TGTGCCAGCAGTGAAACAGGGTCTAGCACAGATACGCAGTATTTT. This chain joins TRBV2 and TRBJ2-3; TRBD1 might be the D (6 bases). This CDR3 comprises 15 residues. Trimming removed 2 bases from V and 0 bases from J, with 9 bases in between. CDR1 is SNHLY and CDR2 is FYNNEI in the germline V gene. Complete variable domain (other parts from reference TRBV2 and TRBJ2-3): EPEVTQTPSHQVTQMGQEVILRCVPISNHLYFYWYRQILGQKVEFLVSFYNNEISEKSEIFDDQFSVERPDGSNFTLKIRSTKLEDSAMYFCASSETGSSTDTQYFGPGTRLTVL.

This clone showed up just once. The V gene is TRBV5-8, the J gene TRBJ2-7, with TRBD1 matching over 8 bases. V shed 2 bases, J shed 9 bases, and the junction held 13 bases outside the gene matches. In germline, CDR1 is SGHTS, CDR2 YDEGEE. This CDR3 spans 15 amino acids. The DNA of the CDR3 is TGTGCCAGCAGCTTCCCAGGGGGCCCCCGACTAGGGCAGTACTTC. Amino acids: CASSFPGGPRLGQYF.

This sequence joins TRBV12-5 and TRBJ2-3; D is perhaps TRBD2 (5 bases). Germline CDR1 reads LGHNT; CDR2 reads FRNRAP. The CDR3 sequence is 14 residues long. Trimming cost V 0 bases and J 8 bases, with 12 bases left between them. In nucleotides, the CDR3 is TGTGCTAGTGGTTTGGTAGCGGTAGAAGGTACGCAGTATTTT. Amino acid sequence: CASGLVAVEGTQYF.

CDR3 protein: CASGREGETGELFF. CDR3 bases: TGTGCCAGCGGGCGGGAGGGGGAGACCGGGGAGCTGTTTTTT. The chain carries TRBV7-8 and TRBJ2-2; TRBD2 agrees at 9 bases. The germline CDR1 and CDR2 sequences are SGHVS and FQNEAQ. V shed 8 bases, J shed 5 bases, and the junction held 6 bases outside the gene matches. The CDR3 is 14 amino acids. Full variable domain (rest looked up from reference TRBV7-8 and TRBJ2-2): GAGVSQSPRYKVAKRGQDVALRCDPISGHVSLFWYQQALGQGPEFLTYFQNEAQLDKSGLPSDRFFAERPEGSVSTLKIQRTQQEDSAVYLCASGREGETGELFFGEGSRLTVL.

J is TRBJ1-2 and V is TRBV7-9, with TRBD1 identical over 8 bases. Germline-derived CDR1 and CDR2 are SEHNR and FQNEAQ (reference sequence). The CDR3 has 15 amino acids. The ends lost 5 bases at V and 4 bases at J; junction bases unmatched: 9. CDR3 coding DNA: TGTGCCAGCAGCCTAGGACAGGGACTTGGCTATGGCTACACCTTC. It specifies CASSLGQGLGYGYTF.

The chain couples TRBV7-8 to TRBJ2-1; D is possibly TRBD1 (6 bases). CDR1 is SGHVS and CDR2 is FQNEAQ in the germline V gene. The CDR3 length is 12 residues. V was pared by 6 bases and J by 7 bases, with 10 bases between. The CDR3 DNA reads as TGTGCCAGCAGGAAGGGGGAAAATGAGCAGTTCTTC. It translates to CASRKGENEQFF.